A selection of T cell receptor beta chains follows, all from one sample in a study of blood T cell repertoires in COVID-19. Produced via immunoSEQ multiplex PCR; TCRdb's table is partial and in-frame only. The data contain about 250,000 clones, 85% to 90% of them singletons. Sequenced material: peripheral blood. These receptors all stem from a man older than 75 with acute or convalescent COVID-19. Both conserved end residues are part of each CDR3. Each record gives: V gene, clone size, J gene, D gene, CDR3 protein, CDR3 DNA. D genes are given only for firm matches. A row's size may be missing; if present it is once, few, many or a size class.

>TRBV11-2|.|TRBJ2-7|TRBD2
CASSTGLAGINYEQYF
TGTGCCAGCAGCACGGGACTAGCGGGAATCAACTACGAGCAGTACTTC
>TRBV3-1/TRBV3-2|.|TRBJ1-4|.
CASSYSGTAGEKLFF
TGTGCCAGCAGCTATTCCGGGACTGCTGGAGAAAAACTGTTTTTT
>TRBV13|.|TRBJ2-2|TRBD2
CASSPLEIAGNTGELFF
TGTGCCAGCAGCCCCCTAGAGATAGCGGGGAACACCGGGGAGCTGTTTTTT
>TRBV4-2|.|TRBJ1-1|.
CASSRGHFSSGTEAFF
TGTGCCAGCAGCCGGGGACATTTTTCCTCGGGGACTGAAGCTTTCTTT
>TRBV14|.|TRBJ1-1|.
CASSLDRNTEAFF
TGTGCCAGCAGCTTGGACAGAAACACTGAAGCTTTCTTT
>TRBV5-1|.|TRBJ2-6|TRBD1
CASSSGTASGANVLTF
TGCGCCAGCAGCTCTGGGACAGCCTCTGGGGCCAACGTCCTGACTTTC
>TRBV11-2|.|TRBJ2-7|TRBD2
CASSFGLAGTYEQYF
TGTGCCAGCAGCTTTGGACTAGCGGGAACCTACGAGCAGTACTTC
>TRBV23-1|once|TRBJ2-7|.
CASSPPPYYEQYF
TGCGCCAGCAGTCCCCCCCCGTACTACGAGCAGTACTTC
>TRBV11-1|.|TRBJ2-3|.
CASSSQITDTQYF
TGTGCCAGCAGCTCCCAGATTACAGATACGCAGTATTTT
>TRBV6-5|.|TRBJ1-4|TRBD1
CASSSDRGHKKLFF
TGTGCCAGCAGCTCGGACAGGGGGCATAAAAAACTGTTTTTT
>TRBV28|.|TRBJ2-1|.
CASLASQFF
TGTGCCAGCCTAGCATCACAGTTCTTC
>TRBV18|.|TRBJ2-1|TRBD2
CASSPSRGDHNEQFF
TGTGCCAGCTCACCATCACGGGGGGATCACAATGAGCAGTTCTTC
>TRBV29-1|.|TRBJ2-1|.
CSVMRRGAYNEQFF
TGCAGCGTTATGAGGCGCGGGGCCTACAATGAGCAGTTCTTC
>TRBV5-1|.|TRBJ2-2|TRBD1
CASSLDGTGRAGELFF
TGCGCCAGCAGCTTGGACGGGACAGGGAGGGCCGGGGAGCTGTTTTTT
>TRBV6-5|.|TRBJ2-7|TRBD1
CASSYRGQDYEQYF
TGTGCCAGCAGTTACCGAGGACAGGACTACGAGCAGTACTTC
>TRBV27|once|TRBJ2-3|.
CASGSSTDTQYF
TGTGCCAGCGGCTCTAGCACAGATACGCAGTATTTT
>TRBV2|.|TRBJ2-1|TRBD2
CASSPVAGGPYNEQFF
TGTGCCAGCAGTCCCGTAGCGGGAGGGCCCTACAATGAGCAGTTCTTC
>TRBV3-1/TRBV3-2|.|TRBJ2-3|TRBD2
CASSQASGVPTDTQYF
TGTGCCAGCAGCCAGGCCAGCGGGGTCCCCACAGATACGCAGTATTTT
>TRBV7-2|.|TRBJ2-3|.
CASSPLGGEDGQYF
TGTGCCAGCAGCCCCCTTGGAGGTGAAGATGGGCAGTATTTT
>TRBV19|.|TRBJ1-5|.
CASSIEGAHVVAQHF
TGTGCCAGTAGTATAGAGGGGGCCCACGTAGTGGCCCAGCATTTT
>TRBV2|.|TRBJ2-3|.
CASSHSGSSTDTQYF
TGTGCCAGCAGTCACAGTGGATCTAGCACAGATACGCAGTATTTT
>TRBV7-2|.|TRBJ1-3|.
CASSLWGLPGNTIYF
TGTGCCAGCAGCTTGTGGGGGCTCCCTGGAAACACCATATATTTT
>TRBV25-1|.|TRBJ2-3|.
CASSESPLDTQYF
TGTGCCAGCAGTGAATCTCCCCTGGATACGCAGTATTTT
>TRBV19|once|TRBJ1-1|TRBD1
CASSLGTANTEAFF
TGTGCCAGTAGTCTCGGGACAGCGAACACTGAAGCTTTCTTT
>TRBV5-4|.|TRBJ2-5|TRBD2
CASSWTSGEETQYF
TGTGCCAGCAGCTGGACTAGCGGGGAAGAGACCCAGTACTTC
>TRBV7-2|.|TRBJ1-6|TRBD1
CASSLTGLIGNSPLHF
TGTGCCAGCAGCTTGACAGGGTTAATCGGTAATTCACCCCTCCACTTT
>TRBV2|.|TRBJ2-2|.
CASSTPNTGELFF
TGTGCCAGCAGTACACCGAACACCGGGGAGCTGTTTTTT
>TRBV27|.|TRBJ1-5|.
CATSGVNGKPQHF
TGTGCCACCAGTGGGGTCAACGGGAAGCCCCAGCATTTT
>TRBV27|.|TRBJ2-5|TRBD1
CASSLLGTGKETQYF
TGTGCCAGCAGTTTACTCGGGACAGGGAAGGAGACCCAGTACTTC
>TRBV7-9|.|TRBJ2-3|TRBD2
CASSPRWREVQSTDTQYF
TGTGCCAGCAGCCCCCGATGGCGGGAGGTACAAAGCACAGATACGCAGTATTTT
>TRBV29-1|.|TRBJ1-4|TRBD1
CSVGDRTNEKLFF
TGCAGCGTTGGGGACAGAACTAATGAAAAACTGTTTTTT
>TRBV6-5|.|TRBJ2-1|.
CASRTRNGEQFF
TGTGCCAGCAGGACTCGCAACGGTGAGCAGTTCTTC
>TRBV9|.|TRBJ2-5|.
CASSVGGRGETQYF
TGTGCCAGCAGCGTAGGAGGGAGGGGGGAGACCCAGTACTTC
>TRBV5-5|.|TRBJ2-1|TRBD2
CASSLDGGRTYNEQFF
TGTGCCAGCAGCCTCGACGGCGGGAGAACCTACAATGAGCAGTTCTTC
>TRBV28|.|TRBJ1-5|.
CASSSGGQPQHF
TGTGCCAGCAGTTCCGGGGGTCAGCCCCAGCATTTT
>TRBV4-1|.|TRBJ2-5|.
CASSQDLTSLGKTQYF
TGCGCCAGCAGCCAAGATTTAACTAGTCTGGGGAAGACCCAGTACTTC
>TRBV7-9|.|TRBJ1-4|.
CASSFVSGWDEKLFF
TGTGCCAGCAGCTTTGTTTCGGGATGGGATGAAAAACTGTTTTTT
>TRBV7-3|.|TRBJ1-1|.
CASSLNGGVAEAFF
TGTGCCAGCAGCTTAAATGGAGGGGTGGCCGAAGCTTTCTTT
>TRBV3-1/TRBV3-2|.|TRBJ2-5|TRBD2
CASSQPYGGAAETQYF
TGTGCCAGCAGCCAACCATACGGGGGGGCCGCCGAGACCCAGTACTTC
>TRBV19|.|TRBJ2-5|TRBD2
CASSRDGQGWTSGREETQYF
TGTGCCAGTAGTAGAGACGGACAGGGTTGGACTAGCGGGAGGGAAGAGACCCAGTACTTC
>TRBV28|.|TRBJ1-5|TRBD1
CASSTGGVQPQHF
TGTGCCAGCAGTACAGGGGGCGTTCAGCCCCAGCATTTT
>TRBV28|.|TRBJ2-1|.
CASSWLDKYNEQFF
TGTGCCAGCAGTTGGTTGGACAAATACAATGAGCAGTTCTTC
>TRBV6-5|.|TRBJ1-2|TRBD1
CASRDRERSYGYTF
TGTGCCAGCAGGGACAGGGAGAGAAGCTATGGCTACACCTTC
>TRBV7-9|.|TRBJ2-3|.
CASSRRQARTDTQYF
TGTGCCAGCAGCAGAAGACAGGCTCGCACAGATACGCAGTATTTT
>TRBV27|.|TRBJ2-7|.
CASSFDSTYEQYF
TGTGCCAGCAGTTTTGACAGCACCTACGAGCAGTACTTC
>TRBV5-8|.|TRBJ2-2|TRBD2
CASKGLAANTGELFF
TGTGCCAGCAAGGGACTAGCGGCGAACACCGGGGAGCTGTTTTTT
>TRBV7-8|once|TRBJ1-4|TRBD1
CASSLISTGFNEKLFF
TGTGCCAGCAGCTTAATCTCGACAGGGTTCAATGAAAAACTGTTTTTT
>TRBV9|.|TRBJ1-6|TRBD1
CASTQGASLHF
TGTGCCAGCACCCAGGGGGCGTCCCTCCACTTT
>TRBV15|few|TRBJ2-3|TRBD2
CATSRGEGPVSDTQYF
TGTGCCACCAGCCGTGGGGAGGGGCCGGTATCAGATACGCAGTATTTT
>TRBV29-1|few|TRBJ2-3|TRBD2
CSVAGTSGRTSTDTQYF
TGCAGCGTTGCTGGGACTAGCGGGAGGACTAGCACAGATACGCAGTATTTT
>TRBV13|.|TRBJ2-3|TRBD2
CASSISISGISTDTQYF
TGTGCCAGCAGCATTTCTATTAGCGGGATTAGCACAGATACGCAGTATTTT
>TRBV5-1|.|TRBJ2-1|TRBD1
CASSLETGGKNEQFF
TGCGCCAGCAGCTTAGAGACAGGGGGCAAGAATGAGCAGTTCTTC
>TRBV4-3|.|TRBJ1-2|.
CASSQDGVGLYGYTF
TGCGCCAGCAGCCAAGATGGGGTTGGACTCTATGGCTACACCTTC
>TRBV5-8|.|TRBJ2-1|TRBD1
CASRRGTGADNEQFF
TGTGCCAGCAGGCGCGGGACAGGGGCTGACAATGAGCAGTTCTTC
>TRBV4-2|.|TRBJ2-1|.
CASSQDPDSYNEQFF
TGTGCCAGCAGCCAAGACCCGGACAGCTACAATGAGCAGTTCTTC
>TRBV5-4|once|TRBJ2-2|TRBD2
CASSRRVAGNTGELFF
TGTGCCAGCAGCCGCCGGGTAGCGGGGAACACCGGGGAGCTGTTTTTT